The T cell receptor (beta chain) described here comes from a study of early T cells in non-severe SARS-CoV-2 infection. Study conclusions and caveats: In VDJdb matching, anti-spike CD8 responses were favored while private and CD4 specificities went missing.

The CDR3 covers 15 residues. Per the germline V gene, CDR1 is ENHRY and CDR2 is SYGVKD. The V and J ends lost 7 bases and 0 bases respectively, with 14 bases between them. TCRdb reprocessed the 5' RACE reads via MiXCR and lists one record per CDR3 protein. The sample has fewer than 70,000 distinct CDR3 sequences; around 4.2% are singletons. In its sample, this clonotype was seen a few times. Its antigen remains unknown. Here the sequenced sample was whole blood, taken at baseline. V is TRBV10-3 and J is TRBJ2-3; D gene ambiguous. The sequence derives from an adult who was a healthcare worker with PCR-confirmed SARS-CoV-2 infection or an uninfected control (not recorded which). The donor label of this sample is uncertain. CDR3 DNA sequence: TGTGCCATCAAGAAAGAGACTCAGAGCACAGATACGCAGTATTTT. Amino acids: CAIKKETQSTDTQYF.